A selection of T cell receptor beta chains follows, all from one sample in a study of shared clonotypes between healthy human individuals. Some clones are missing from TCRdb's copy, which holds only in-frame ones; the method was immunoSEQ multiplex PCR. Altogether more than 550,000 clones are present, under 95% being singletons, with the ten largest covering 24%. Material for sequencing was naive CD8+ T cells sorted from blood. Receptors originate from a man younger than 45 in good health. CDR3s include the opening cysteine and the closing phenylalanine or tryptophan. The order of the fields is CDR3 length, V gene, J gene, D gene, CDR3 protein. The D gene is left open where the match is weak.

length: 18; V: TRBV7-9; J: TRBJ2-7; D: TRBD1; CDR3: CASSSDRDWELSSYEQYF
length: 11; V: TRBV20-1; J: TRBJ1-1; D: NA; CDR3: CSARERSGAFF
length: 12; V: TRBV6-5; J: TRBJ1-1; D: NA; CDR3: CASSYSTDEAFF
length: 19; V: TRBV7-6; J: TRBJ2-2; D: NA; CDR3: CASSIGVPAMGRNTGELFF
length: 12; V: TRBV7-6; J: TRBJ2-4; D: NA; CDR3: CASSPEQGSLHF
length: 16; V: TRBV4-2; J: TRBJ2-3; D: TRBD1; CDR3: CASSQATGTEPDTQYF
length: 18; V: TRBV7-9; J: TRBJ2-1; D: TRBD1; CDR3: CASSLPIGDRFRVNEQFF
length: 14; V: TRBV28; J: TRBJ1-2; D: NA; CDR3: CASDGSRDPPGYTF
length: 12; V: TRBV7-2; J: TRBJ2-3; D: NA; CDR3: CASSLAADTQYF
length: 18; V: TRBV7-2; J: TRBJ2-3; D: NA; CDR3: CASSSPRLLPDGTDTQYF
length: 13; V: TRBV5-6; J: TRBJ2-4; D: TRBD1; CDR3: CASSRDSQNIQYF
length: 16; V: TRBV5-1; J: TRBJ2-7; D: NA; CDR3: CASSPGVETGRAEQYF
length: 15; V: TRBV27; J: TRBJ2-5; D: NA; CDR3: CASSLQAGLAETQYF
length: 14; V: TRBV11-2; J: TRBJ2-7; D: NA; CDR3: CASSQTETSFEQYF
length: 15; V: TRBV6-1; J: TRBJ1-2; D: TRBD1; CDR3: CASSEARQGAYGYTF
length: 15; V: TRBV6-5; J: TRBJ1-1; D: NA; CDR3: CASSYSNPGNTEAFF
length: 15; V: TRBV4-1; J: TRBJ2-3; D: NA; CDR3: CASSQELSGTDTQYF
length: 15; V: TRBV28; J: TRBJ2-1; D: TRBD1; CDR3: CASSSYRDRGNEQFF
length: 16; V: TRBV4-3; J: TRBJ1-4; D: NA; CDR3: CASSQDRQGRTAKLFF
length: 14; V: TRBV7-8; J: TRBJ1-1; D: NA; CDR3: CASSLNAGNTEAFF
length: 14; V: TRBV27; J: TRBJ2-7; D: NA; CDR3: CASSLMWGNHEQYF
length: 13; V: TRBV11-2; J: TRBJ2-1; D: NA; CDR3: CASSLFQGNEQFF
length: 13; V: TRBV27; J: TRBJ1-4; D: NA; CDR3: CASSFSSYEKLFF
length: 16; V: TRBV4-1; J: TRBJ2-7; D: TRBD1; CDR3: CASSQEGSGQDYEQYF
length: 15; V: TRBV9; J: TRBJ2-1; D: NA; CDR3: CASSVEGIRNNEQFF
length: 14; V: TRBV13; J: TRBJ1-1; D: TRBD1; CDR3: CASSSPGGNTEAFF
length: 17; V: TRBV28; J: TRBJ1-3; D: NA; CDR3: CASSLIGLGGSGNTIYF
length: 16; V: TRBV27; J: TRBJ2-2; D: NA; CDR3: CASSSWGQGVTGELFF
length: 15; V: TRBV9; J: TRBJ2-7; D: TRBD1; CDR3: CASSPTGWAHWEQYF
length: 13; V: TRBV4-1; J: TRBJ2-7; D: NA; CDR3: CASSQISGYEQYF
length: 15; V: TRBV7-9; J: TRBJ2-5; D: TRBD2; CDR3: CASSPAPAGEETQYF